The 6 T cell receptor beta chains reported below all come from one sample, sequenced in a study of T cell responses to AZD1222 COVID-19 vaccine. Sequenced by immunoSEQ multiplex PCR; TCRdb stores in-frame clones only, minus some. The repertoire holds 90,000 to 150,000 clones, roughly 84% seen once, with roughly 18% in the top ten. The material was peripheral blood, obtained 28 days after the second AZD1222 dose. The receptors originated from an adult who received the AZD1222 COVID-19 vaccine.

This rearrangement joins TRBV28 to TRBJ1-2; D is uncertain. Germline V gives CDR1 MDHEN, CDR2 SYDVKM. This CDR3 region has 16 residues. V gave up 5 bases and J gave up 4 bases, with 20 bases separating them. For the CDR3, the DNA is TGTGCCAGCAGTCCCCCGGGCTCGCAGTCCCTCTATGGCTACACCTTC. This sequence encodes CASSPPGSQSLYGYTF.

The CDR3, as DNA: TGCACCAGCAGCCAAGAAAGGGCGGACCATCAGCCCCAGCATTTT. Amino acid sequence: CTSSQERADHQPQHF. The genes are TRBV1 and TRBJ1-5. TRBV1 has pseudogene status. The CDR3 covers 15 residues.

V gene TRBV27 combines with J gene TRBJ2-7; unclear D gene. Between the trimmed V and J ends, which lost 0 bases and 2 bases, there was a span of 11 bases. Germline assignment: CDR1 MNHEY and CDR2 SMNVEV (reference sequence). This CDR3 region has 15 residues. Here the CDR3 DNA reads TGTGCCAGCAGTTTATCAGGGTACCGTGCCTACGAGCAGTACTTC. Its protein is CASSLSGYRAYEQYF.

V is TRBV30 and J is TRBJ1-1; D is uncertain. The germline gives CDR1 GTSNPN, CDR2 SVGIG (reference sequence). Trimming pared 3 bases from V and 8 bases from J, leaving 16 bases between. There are 13 residues in the CDR3. The CDR3 nucleotides are TGTGCCTGGAGCGACATTCCAGCAAGCGAAGCTTTCTTT. Protein: CAWSDIPASEAFF.

This clone was counted between two and nine times. The chain joins TRBV6-2 or TRBV6-3 to TRBJ2-7; D not resolved. Germline values: CDR1 MNHEY, CDR2 SVGEGT. This CDR3 comprises 11 residues. The V end lost 6 bases, the J end lost 1 base, and 4 bases lay between the germline ends. The CDR3 loop reads CASSRSYEQYF. The CDR3 DNA reads as TGTGCCAGCAGCCGGTCCTACGAGCAGTACTTC.

This chain links TRBV7-3 with TRBJ1-1; no firm D call. The CDR3 length is 13 residues. CDR1 and CDR2 from the germline V gene are SGHTA and FQGTGA. The ends were cut back, 0 bases at V and 7 bases at J, with 9 bases in the middle. The CDR3 protein is CASSLTQQSEAFF. Written as DNA, the CDR3 is TGTGCCAGCAGCTTAACCCAACAGAGTGAAGCTTTCTTT. The full variable domain, with the rest looked up from reference TRBV7-3 and TRBJ1-1, is GAGVSQTPSNKVTEKGKYVELRCDPISGHTALYWYRQSLGQGPEFLIYFQGTGAADDSGLPNDRFFAVRPEGSVSTLKIQRTERGDSAVYLCASSLTQQSEAFFGQGTRLTVV.